Listed here is a single T cell receptor beta chain. These data originate in a study of cytomegalovirus exposure and HLA in healthy donors. Whole-study context: The 95 to 150 validation repertoires used a platform that matched the one used for the 600 to 700 first-cohort repertoires, as a later analysis reported.

V was clipped by 7 bases and J by 9 bases, with 25 bases between them. The CDR3 extends over 15 amino acids. Germline V gives CDR1 SNHLY, CDR2 FYNNEI. Repertoires were generated with immunoSEQ multiplex PCR, while TCRdb's copy carries only in-frame clones and drops some. The sample has about 190,000 clones, roughly 88% seen once. The chain joins TRBV2 to TRBJ2-7, with TRBD1 as a possible D gene (6 bases). The TCR sequence derives from a woman aged 18-29 years in good health and CMV-seronegative. Sequencing was performed on PBMCs. The CDR3 here is CASIANPGQRKRQYF. The CDR3 region has the DNA TGTGCCAGCATTGCCAACCCGGGACAACGCAAAAGGCAGTACTTC.